Below, 22 T cell receptor beta chains from the same sample are listed, as sequenced in a study of OX40 agonist ivuxolimab in advanced cancers. Measured with immunoSEQ multiplex PCR; TCRdb has only the in-frame clones, and not every one. The profile shows more than 60,000 clones, over 75% of them singletons. Source: CD4+ or CD8+ T cells sorted from blood, taken in a trial of the OX40 agonist ivuxolimab. These receptors came from an adult with an advanced solid tumor such as melanoma, head and neck, liver or kidney cancer.

This chain connects TRBV19 to TRBJ1-5, with D possibly TRBD1 on 5 matching bases. Germline V lookup: CDR1 LNHDA, CDR2 SQIVND (reference sequence). Trimming shortened V by 3 bases and J by 2 bases, and 8 bases separated the two germline ends. The CDR3 is 14 residues long. The CDR3 loop reads CASSIQGGNQPQHF. The CDR3 DNA sequence: TGTGCCAGTAGTATCCAGGGAGGCAATCAGCCCCAGCATTTT.

To note about this clone: One junction end does not reproduce the germline sequence, and a read error may be involved. The V gene is TRBV9, the J gene TRBJ2-1; no clear D. The CDR3 has 13 amino acids. Germline V CDR1 and CDR2: SGDLS, YYNGEE. The chain's CDR3 is CASGVLGNNEQFF. CDR3 in DNA: TGTGCCAGCGGCGTACTGGGGAACAATGAGCAGTTCTTC. Complete variable domain (other parts from reference TRBV9 and TRBJ2-1): DSGVTQTPKHLITATGQRVTLRCSPRSGDLSVYWYQQSLDQGLQFLIQYYNGEERAKGNILERFSAQQFPDLHSELNLSSLELGDSALYFCASGVLGNNEQFFGPGTRLTVL.

V gene TRBV18 combines with J gene TRBJ1-3; no clear D gene. Germline loops: CDR1 KGHSH, CDR2 LQKENI. Trimming left V 0 bases short and J 0 bases short, with 9 bases between. This CDR3 has 16 residues. This CDR3 reads CASSPPVGSSGNTIYF. The CDR3 coding sequence is TGTGCCAGCTCACCACCGGTAGGGAGCTCTGGAAACACCATATATTTT.

V gene TRBV6-1 combines with J gene TRBJ1-4; D call uncertain. Germline V lookup: CDR1 MNHNS, CDR2 SASEGT. V was clipped by 7 bases and J by 5 bases, with 11 bases between them. The CDR3 sequence is 13 residues long. The CDR3 bases are TGTGCCAGCAACCGGGGAGGGAATGAAAAACTGTTTTTT. Amino acid sequence: CASNRGGNEKLFF.

The gene calls are TRBV11-2 and TRBJ1-1, with a weak D call TRBD1 (6 bases). From germline, CDR1 is SGHAT and CDR2 FQNNGV. The CDR3 covers 14 residues. Trimming cost V 0 bases and J 1 base, with 6 bases left between them. The CDR3 bases are TGTGCCAGCAGCTTAGACAGGGGGAACACTGAAGCTTTCTTT. It is translated as CASSLDRGNTEAFF.

The J gene is TRBJ1-5, the V gene TRBV28; D call uncertain. Trimming cost V 3 bases and J 9 bases, with 9 bases left between them. The length of the CDR3 is 12 residues. Germline loops: CDR1 MDHEN, CDR2 SYDVKM. The CDR3 DNA reads as TGTGCCAGCAGTTTTGAGTTTCGGCCCCAGCATTTT. This translates into CASSFEFRPQHF.

The V gene is TRBV19, the J gene TRBJ2-3; unclear D gene. Germline CDR1 reads LNHDA; CDR2 reads SQIVND (reference sequence). This CDR3 is built from 13 residues. V was clipped by 3 bases and J by 2 bases, with 6 bases between them. The CDR3 sequence: CASSIQYTDTQYF. In DNA form, the CDR3 reads TGTGCCAGTAGTATTCAGTACACAGATACGCAGTATTTT.

This rearrangement joins TRBV18 to TRBJ2-7; TRBD1 or TRBD2 may be the D gene (5 bases each). This CDR3 spans 14 amino acids. V shed 3 bases and J shed 6 bases, with 15 bases lying between them. CDR1 is KGHSH, CDR2 LQKENI, per germline. The CDR3 nucleotides are TGTGCCAGCTCACCTATTACCGGGACCCTCGAGCAGTACTTC. Amino acid sequence: CASSPITGTLEQYF.

J is TRBJ2-7 and V is TRBV7-2; 8 nucleotides match TRBD2. The V gene end was trimmed by 6 bases and the J gene end by 2 bases; junction bases not matched to a gene: 9. Germline values: CDR1 SGHTA, CDR2 FQGNSA. The CDR3 covers 15 residues. The CDR3 DNA sequence: TGTGCCAGCAGGACGGGAAGCGGGGGCACCTACGAGCAGTACTTC. Translation: CASRTGSGGTYEQYF.

The rearrangement links TRBV2 to TRBJ1-5, with a weak D call TRBD1 (5 bases). Germline V gene sequence: CDR1 SNHLY, CDR2 FYNNEI. This CDR3 is 14 amino acids long. V shed 6 bases and J shed 7 bases, with 16 bases lying between them. Here the CDR3 DNA reads TGTGCCAGCAGGGGGATGGGGAACAGGCAGCCCCAGCATTTT. It yields the protein CASRGMGNRQPQHF.

CDR3 sequence reads: CASSTDIQGRTDTQYF. CDR3 bases: TGCGCCAGCAGCACAGACATACAGGGGCGCACAGATACGCAGTATTTT. J is TRBJ2-3 and V is TRBV5-1; 7 nucleotides agree with TRBD1. The length of the CDR3 is 16 residues. Germline-derived CDR1 and CDR2 are SGHRS and YFSETQ. The trim removed 4 bases at V and 1 base at J, leaving 9 bases unmatched. The whole variable domain, remainder taken from reference TRBV5-1 and TRBJ2-3, is KAGVTQTPRYLIKTRGQQVTLSCSPISGHRSVSWYQQTPGQGLQFLFEYFSETQRNKGNFPGRFSGRQFSNSRSEMNVSTLELGDSALYLCASSTDIQGRTDTQYFGPGTRLTVL.

The rearrangement links TRBV6-1 to TRBJ2-7; no clear D gene. The V gene lost 4 bases and the J gene lost 2 bases, with 12 bases spanning the gap. This CDR3 is built from 14 residues. Germline V gene lookup returns CDR1 MNHNS and CDR2 SASEGT. The CDR3 nucleotides read TGTGCCAGCAGTGTAGGGCCTCCAACCTACGAGCAGTACTTC. Its translation is CASSVGPPTYEQYF.

This clone was counted a single time. The V gene is TRBV5-6, the J gene TRBJ2-3, with 8 positions matching TRBD2. V was clipped by 1 base and J by 5 bases; unmatched bases: 3. CDR3 length: 14 amino acids. The germline gives CDR1 SGHDT, CDR2 YYEEEE. CDR3 coding DNA: TGTGCCAGCAGCTTGAGACTAGCGTTAGATACGCAGTATTTT. It translates to CASSLRLALDTQYF.

This clone was seen a few times. The chain employs TRBV29-1 and TRBJ1-1; 9 nucleotides match TRBD1. The germline V gene has CDR1 SQVTM and CDR2 ANQGSEA. With 6 bases clipped from V and 4 bases from J, the junction kept 3 bases outside the gene matches. This CDR3 has 12 residues. The CDR3 bases are TGCAGCGTCGGACAGGGGTTCACTGAAGCTTTCTTT. This gives the protein CSVGQGFTEAFF.

The rearrangement links TRBV4-1 to TRBJ2-1; unclear D gene. The CDR3 extends over 17 amino acids. V lost 5 bases, J lost 1 base, and 18 bases lay in between. CDR1 and CDR2 from the germline V gene are MGHRA and YSYEKL. This CDR3 reads CASSKRTGGTSYNEQFF. The DNA for the CDR3 is TGCGCCAGCAGCAAAAGGACGGGTGGAACTTCCTACAATGAGCAGTTCTTC.

V is TRBV6-6 and J is TRBJ1-2, with D hard to call. The CDR3 has 13 residues. With 4 bases removed from V and 8 bases from J, the gap between germline ends came to 14 bases. Germline CDR1 and CDR2: MNHNY and SVGAGI (reference sequence). The CDR3 DNA reads as TGTGCCAGCAGTTCCTCTGACACTCCGGGCTACACCTTC. Its translation: CASSSSDTPGYTF.

The chain carries TRBV21-1 and TRBJ1-1. TRBV21-1 is a pseudogene locus. The length of the CDR3 is 16 residues. Here the CDR3 reads CASRVPVATIRTEAFF. The CDR3 coding sequence is TGTGCCAGCAGGGTGCCCGTAGCTACAATTCGCACTGAAGCTTTCTTT.

The rearrangement links TRBV5-1 to TRBJ2-1; 11 nucleotides match TRBD2. The V segment lost 1 base and the J segment 7 bases; nucleotides outside the gene matches: 4. This CDR3 is built from 15 residues. CDR1 SGHRS and CDR2 YFSETQ come from the germline V gene. The CDR3 coding sequence is TGCGCCAGCAGCTTGACTAGCGGGAGTGGAAATGAGCAGTTCTTC. Its translation: CASSLTSGSGNEQFF.

This clone was observed a few times. V usage is TRBV7-9 and J usage is TRBJ1-1; tentatively, D is TRBD1 (5 bases). The CDR3 is made up of 14 amino acids. With 5 bases removed from V and 1 base from J, the gap between germline ends came to 11 bases. CDR1 and CDR2 from the germline V gene are SEHNR and FQNEAQ (reference sequence). The CDR3 DNA is TGTGCCAGCAGCCCCCAGGGCGGGAACACTGAAGCTTTCTTT. It translates to CASSPQGGNTEAFF.

V and J are TRBV19 and TRBJ1-1; tentatively, D is TRBD1 (6 bases). The CDR3 spans 17 residues. The germline V and J ends were trimmed by 9 bases and 3 bases, with 26 bases remaining between them. Germline assignment: CDR1 LNHDA and CDR2 SQIVND (reference sequence). The chain's CDR3 is CARTKDSFFLQDTEAFF. CDR3 in DNA: TGTGCCAGGACTAAGGACAGTTTTTTTCTCCAGGACACTGAAGCTTTCTTT.

The chain joins TRBV7-2 to TRBJ2-7, with D tentatively TRBD1 (5 bases). This CDR3 has 14 amino acids. The V end lost 0 bases, the J end lost 2 bases, and 8 bases lay between the germline ends. Germline V lookup: CDR1 SGHTA, CDR2 FQGNSA. The CDR3 spells CASSLAGQTYEQYF. The CDR3 coding sequence is TGTGCCAGCAGCTTAGCAGGACAAACCTACGAGCAGTACTTC.

This sequence joins TRBV10-3 and TRBJ2-6; tentatively, D is TRBD1 or TRBD2 (5 bases each). V was pared by 0 bases and J by 1 base, with 13 bases between. Germline lookup yields CDR1 ENHRY and CDR2 SYGVKD. The CDR3 is 18 amino acids. CDR3 amino acids: CAISESKGRTSGANVLTF. The DNA for the CDR3 is TGTGCCATCAGTGAGTCGAAGGGGAGAACTTCTGGGGCCAACGTCCTGACTTTC.